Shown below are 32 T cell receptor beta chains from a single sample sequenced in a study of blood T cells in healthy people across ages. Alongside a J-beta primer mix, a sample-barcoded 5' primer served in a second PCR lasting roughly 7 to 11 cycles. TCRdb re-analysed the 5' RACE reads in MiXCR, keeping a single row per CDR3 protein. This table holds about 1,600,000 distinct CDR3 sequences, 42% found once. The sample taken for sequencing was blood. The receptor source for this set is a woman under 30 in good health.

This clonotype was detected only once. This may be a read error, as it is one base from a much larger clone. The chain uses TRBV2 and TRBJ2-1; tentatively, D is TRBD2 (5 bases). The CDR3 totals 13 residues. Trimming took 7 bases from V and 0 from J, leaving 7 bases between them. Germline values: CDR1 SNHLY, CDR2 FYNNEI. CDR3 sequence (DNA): TGTGCCAGCACCGGGATCTCCTACAATGAGCAGTTCTTC. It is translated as CASTGISYNEQFF.

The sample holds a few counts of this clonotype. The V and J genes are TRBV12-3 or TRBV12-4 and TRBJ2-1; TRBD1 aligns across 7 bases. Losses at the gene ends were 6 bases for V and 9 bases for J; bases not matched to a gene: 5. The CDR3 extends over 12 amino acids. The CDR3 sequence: CASRTTGAEQFF. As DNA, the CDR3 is TGTGCCAGCAGGACTACAGGGGCTGAGCAGTTCTTC.

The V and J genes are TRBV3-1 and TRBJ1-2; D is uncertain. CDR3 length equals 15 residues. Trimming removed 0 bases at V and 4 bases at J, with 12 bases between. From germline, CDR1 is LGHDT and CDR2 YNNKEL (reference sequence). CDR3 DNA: TGTGCCAGCAGCCAAGATGTCGGGCACATCTATGGCTACACCTTC. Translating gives CASSQDVGHIYGYTF.

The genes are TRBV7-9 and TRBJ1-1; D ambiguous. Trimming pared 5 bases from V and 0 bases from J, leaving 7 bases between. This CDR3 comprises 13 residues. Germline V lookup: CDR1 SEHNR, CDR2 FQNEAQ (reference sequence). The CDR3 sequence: CASSGEVNTEAFF. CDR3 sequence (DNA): TGTGCCAGCAGCGGAGAAGTGAACACTGAAGCTTTCTTT.

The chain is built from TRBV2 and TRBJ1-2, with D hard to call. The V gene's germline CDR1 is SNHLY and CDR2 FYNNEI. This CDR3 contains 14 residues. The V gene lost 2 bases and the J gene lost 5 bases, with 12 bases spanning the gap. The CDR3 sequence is CASSESSAEYGYTF. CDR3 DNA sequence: TGTGCCAGCAGTGAATCGTCGGCCGAGTATGGCTACACCTTC.

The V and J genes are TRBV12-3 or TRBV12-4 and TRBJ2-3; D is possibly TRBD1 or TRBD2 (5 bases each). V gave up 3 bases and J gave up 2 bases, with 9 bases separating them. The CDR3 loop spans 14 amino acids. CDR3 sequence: CASSFNGATDTQYF. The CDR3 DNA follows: TGTGCCAGCAGTTTCAACGGGGCCACAGATACGCAGTATTTT.

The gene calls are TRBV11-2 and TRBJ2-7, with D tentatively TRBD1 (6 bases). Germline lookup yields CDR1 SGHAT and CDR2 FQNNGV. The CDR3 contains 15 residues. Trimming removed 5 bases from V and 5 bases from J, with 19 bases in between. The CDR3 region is CASSAVRQGFDEQYF. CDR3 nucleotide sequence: TGTGCCAGCAGCGCCGTTCGGCAGGGGTTTGACGAGCAGTACTTC.

CDR3 bases: TGTGCCAGCACCCAAACGGGTTCCGAAGCTTTCTTT. It encodes CASTQTGSEAFF. The J gene is TRBJ1-1, the V gene TRBV6-5; D gene ambiguous. With 7 bases removed from V and 8 bases from J, the gap between germline ends came to 14 bases. The CDR3 length is 12 residues. The germline V gene encodes CDR1 MNHEY and CDR2 SVGAGI.

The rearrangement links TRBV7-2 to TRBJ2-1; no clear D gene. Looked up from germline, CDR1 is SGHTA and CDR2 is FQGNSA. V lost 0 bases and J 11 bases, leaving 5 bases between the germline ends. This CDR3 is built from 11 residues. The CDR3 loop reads CASSLAIQQFF. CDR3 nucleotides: TGTGCCAGCAGCTTAGCCATCCAGCAGTTCTTC.

The DNA for the CDR3 is TGTGCCAGCAGTGACGCGGGGGGAACCTACAATGAGCAGTTCTTC. Translation gives CASSDAGGTYNEQFF. The rearrangement links TRBV2 to TRBJ2-1, with TRBD2 matching 8 bases. Germline CDR1 SNHLY, CDR2 FYNNEI. V trimming: 3 bases; J trimming: 2 bases; junction bases outside the gene matches: 3. The CDR3 consists of 15 residues.

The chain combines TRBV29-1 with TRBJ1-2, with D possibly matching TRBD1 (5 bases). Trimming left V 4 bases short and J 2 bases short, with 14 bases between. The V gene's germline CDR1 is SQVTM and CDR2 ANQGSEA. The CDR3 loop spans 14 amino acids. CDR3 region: CSVVFGAGNYGYTF. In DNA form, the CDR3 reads TGCAGCGTTGTGTTTGGGGCGGGGAACTATGGCTACACCTTC.

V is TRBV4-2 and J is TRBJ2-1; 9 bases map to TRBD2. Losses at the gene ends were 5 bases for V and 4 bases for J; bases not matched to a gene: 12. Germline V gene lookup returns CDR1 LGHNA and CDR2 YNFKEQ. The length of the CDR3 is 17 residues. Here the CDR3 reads CASSDGEAGGYYNEQFF. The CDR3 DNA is TGTGCCAGCAGCGATGGTGAGGCGGGGGGGTATTACAATGAGCAGTTCTTC.

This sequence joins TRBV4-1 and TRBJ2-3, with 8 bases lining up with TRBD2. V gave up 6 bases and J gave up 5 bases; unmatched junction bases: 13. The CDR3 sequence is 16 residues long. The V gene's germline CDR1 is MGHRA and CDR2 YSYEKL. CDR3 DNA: TGCGCCAGCAGTCCACTAGCGGCGGTTGCGGGAGATACGCAGTATTTT. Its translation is CASSPLAAVAGDTQYF.

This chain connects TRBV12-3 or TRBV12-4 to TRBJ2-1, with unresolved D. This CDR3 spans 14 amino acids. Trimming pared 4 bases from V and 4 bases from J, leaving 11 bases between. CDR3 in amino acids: CASSSNSQYNEQFF. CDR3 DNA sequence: TGTGCCAGCAGTTCCAACTCTCAATACAATGAGCAGTTCTTC.

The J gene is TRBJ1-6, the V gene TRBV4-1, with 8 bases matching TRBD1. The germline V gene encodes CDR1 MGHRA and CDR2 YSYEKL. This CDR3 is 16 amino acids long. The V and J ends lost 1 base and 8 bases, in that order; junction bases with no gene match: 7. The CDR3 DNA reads TGCGCCAGCAGCCAAGGGACAGGGCGGGGAGATTCACCCCTCCACTTT. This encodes CASSQGTGRGDSPLHF.

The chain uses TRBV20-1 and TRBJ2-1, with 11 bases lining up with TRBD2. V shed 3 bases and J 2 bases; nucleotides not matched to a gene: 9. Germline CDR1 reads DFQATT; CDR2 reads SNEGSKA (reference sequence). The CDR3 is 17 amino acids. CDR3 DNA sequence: TGCAGTGCTAGCCTGACTAGCGGGATAGGGACCTACAATGAGCAGTTCTTC. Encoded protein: CSASLTSGIGTYNEQFF.

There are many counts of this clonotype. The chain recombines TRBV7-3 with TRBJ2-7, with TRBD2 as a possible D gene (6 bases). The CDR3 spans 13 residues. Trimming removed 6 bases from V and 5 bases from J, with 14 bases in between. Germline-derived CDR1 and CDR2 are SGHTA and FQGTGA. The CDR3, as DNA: TGTGCCAGCAGTCTACGTAGCGGAGACGAGCAGTACTTC. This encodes CASSLRSGDEQYF.

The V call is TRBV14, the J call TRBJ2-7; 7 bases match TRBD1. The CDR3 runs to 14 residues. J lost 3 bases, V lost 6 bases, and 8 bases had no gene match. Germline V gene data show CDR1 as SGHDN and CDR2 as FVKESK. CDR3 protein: CASSYRGRIYEQYF. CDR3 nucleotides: TGTGCCAGCAGTTACAGGGGAAGGATCTACGAGCAGTACTTC.

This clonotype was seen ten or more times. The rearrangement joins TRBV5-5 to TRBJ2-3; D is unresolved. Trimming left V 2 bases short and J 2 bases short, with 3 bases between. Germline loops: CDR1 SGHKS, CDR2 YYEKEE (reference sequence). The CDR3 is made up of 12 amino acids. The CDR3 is CASSLITDTQYF. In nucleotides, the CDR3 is TGTGCCAGCAGCTTAATCACAGATACGCAGTATTTT.

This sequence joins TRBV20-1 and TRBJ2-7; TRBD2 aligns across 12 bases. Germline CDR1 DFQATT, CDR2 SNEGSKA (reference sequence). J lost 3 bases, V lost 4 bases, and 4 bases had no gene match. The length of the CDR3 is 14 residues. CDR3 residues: CSAKTSGGNYEQYF. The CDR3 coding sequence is TGCAGTGCTAAGACTAGCGGGGGAAACTACGAGCAGTACTTC.

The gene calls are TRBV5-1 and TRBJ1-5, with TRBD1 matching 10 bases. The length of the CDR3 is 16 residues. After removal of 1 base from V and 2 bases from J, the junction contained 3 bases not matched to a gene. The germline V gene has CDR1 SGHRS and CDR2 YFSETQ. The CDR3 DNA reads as TGCGCCAGCAGCTTGACTGGACAGGGGGGCAATCAGCCCCAGCATTTT. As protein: CASSLTGQGGNQPQHF.

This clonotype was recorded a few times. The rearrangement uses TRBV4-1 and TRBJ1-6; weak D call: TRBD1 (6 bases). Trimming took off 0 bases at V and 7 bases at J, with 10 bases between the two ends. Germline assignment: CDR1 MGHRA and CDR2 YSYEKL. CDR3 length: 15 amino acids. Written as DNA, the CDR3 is TGCGCCAGCAGCCAAGATTACAGGGCCAATTCACCCCTCCACTTT. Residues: CASSQDYRANSPLHF.

For the CDR3, the DNA is TGTGCCACCCGACCAACACTCTACAATGAGCAGTTCTTC. It specifies CATRPTLYNEQFF. The chain links TRBV15 to TRBJ2-1; D gene ambiguous. This CDR3 contains 13 residues. Trimming took off 8 bases at V and 3 bases at J, with 11 bases between the two ends. Looked up from germline, CDR1 is LNHNV and CDR2 is YYDKDF (reference sequence).

CDR3 region: CAISEGSAVTYNEQFF. The CDR3, as DNA: TGTGCCATCAGTGAAGGTAGCGCAGTGACCTACAATGAGCAGTTCTTC. The rearrangement links TRBV10-3 to TRBJ2-1, with a weak D call TRBD2 (5 bases). Germline V gene data show CDR1 as ENHRY and CDR2 as SYGVKD. There are 16 residues in the CDR3. V gave up 3 bases and J gave up 2 bases, with 14 bases separating them.

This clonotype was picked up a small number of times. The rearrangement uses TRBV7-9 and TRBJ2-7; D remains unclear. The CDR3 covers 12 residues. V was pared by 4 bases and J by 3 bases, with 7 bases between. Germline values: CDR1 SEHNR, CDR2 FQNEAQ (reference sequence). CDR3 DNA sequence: TGTGCCAGCAGCTCACATCTCTACGAGCAGTACTTC. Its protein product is CASSSHLYEQYF.

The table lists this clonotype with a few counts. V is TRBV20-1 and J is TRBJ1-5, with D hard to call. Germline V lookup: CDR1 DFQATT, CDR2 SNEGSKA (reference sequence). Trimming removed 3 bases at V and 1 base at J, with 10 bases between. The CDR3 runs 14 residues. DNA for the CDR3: TGCAGTGCTAGCGCGCCGGGCAGCAATCAGCCCCAGCATTTT. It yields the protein CSASAPGSNQPQHF.

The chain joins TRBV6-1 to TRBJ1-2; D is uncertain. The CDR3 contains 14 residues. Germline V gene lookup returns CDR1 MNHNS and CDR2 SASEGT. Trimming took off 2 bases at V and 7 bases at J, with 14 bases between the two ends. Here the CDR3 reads CASSESNSLGGYTF. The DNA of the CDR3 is TGTGCCAGCAGTGAATCAAACAGCTTAGGTGGCTACACCTTC.

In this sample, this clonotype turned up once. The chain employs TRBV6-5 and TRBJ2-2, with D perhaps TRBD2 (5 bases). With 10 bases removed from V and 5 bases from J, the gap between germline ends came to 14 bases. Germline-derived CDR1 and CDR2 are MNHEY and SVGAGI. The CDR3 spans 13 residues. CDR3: CAIIKSGTGELFF. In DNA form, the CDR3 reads TGTGCCATCATCAAAAGCGGTACCGGGGAGCTGTTTTTT.

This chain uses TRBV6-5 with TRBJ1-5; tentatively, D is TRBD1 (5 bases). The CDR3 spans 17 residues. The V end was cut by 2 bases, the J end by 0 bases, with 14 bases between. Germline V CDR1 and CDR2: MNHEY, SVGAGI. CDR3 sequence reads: CASSYPQTAYSNQPQHF. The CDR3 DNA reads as TGTGCCAGCAGTTACCCGCAGACAGCTTATAGCAATCAGCCCCAGCATTTT.

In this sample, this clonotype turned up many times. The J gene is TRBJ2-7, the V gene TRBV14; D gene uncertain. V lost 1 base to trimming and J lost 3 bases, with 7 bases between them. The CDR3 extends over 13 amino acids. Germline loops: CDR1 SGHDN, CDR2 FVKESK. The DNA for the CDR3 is TGTGCCAGCAGCCAAGGATGGGGCTACGAGCAGTACTTC. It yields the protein CASSQGWGYEQYF.

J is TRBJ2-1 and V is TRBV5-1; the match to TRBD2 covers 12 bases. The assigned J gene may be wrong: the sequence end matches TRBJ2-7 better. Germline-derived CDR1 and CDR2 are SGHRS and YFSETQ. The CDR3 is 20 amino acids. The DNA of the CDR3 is TGCGCCAGCAGCTTGGATACTAGCGGGAGGTTACTGAGCTCCTACAATGAGCAGTACTTC. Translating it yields CASSLDTSGRLLSSYNEQYF.

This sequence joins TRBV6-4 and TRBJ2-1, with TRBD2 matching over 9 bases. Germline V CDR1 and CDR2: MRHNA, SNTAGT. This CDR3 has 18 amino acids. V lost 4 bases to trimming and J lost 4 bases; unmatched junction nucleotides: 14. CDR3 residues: CASSVHLAGGPIYNEQFF. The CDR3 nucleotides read TGTGCCAGCAGTGTGCATCTGGCGGGAGGGCCGATTTACAATGAGCAGTTCTTC.